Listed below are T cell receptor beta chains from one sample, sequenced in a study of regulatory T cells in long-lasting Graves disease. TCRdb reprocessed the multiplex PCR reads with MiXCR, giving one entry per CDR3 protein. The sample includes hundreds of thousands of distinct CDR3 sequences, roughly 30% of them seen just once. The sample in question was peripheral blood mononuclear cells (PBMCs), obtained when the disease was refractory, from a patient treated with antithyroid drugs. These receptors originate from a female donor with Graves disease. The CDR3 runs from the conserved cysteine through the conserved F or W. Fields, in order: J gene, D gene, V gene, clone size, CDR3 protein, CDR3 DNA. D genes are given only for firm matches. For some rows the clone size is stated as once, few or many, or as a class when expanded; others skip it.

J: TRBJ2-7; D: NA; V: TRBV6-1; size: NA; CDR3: CASQTGSYEQYF; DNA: TGTGCCAGCCAGACAGGCTCCTACGAGCAGTACTTC
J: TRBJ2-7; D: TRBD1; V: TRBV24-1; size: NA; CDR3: CATSDRTGYLYSYEQYF; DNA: TGTGCCACCAGTGACCGGACAGGGTACCTCTACTCCTACGAGCAGTACTTC
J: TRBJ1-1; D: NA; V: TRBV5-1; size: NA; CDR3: CASSPMTDTEAFF; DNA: TGCGCCAGCAGCCCCATGACAGACACTGAAGCTTTCTTT
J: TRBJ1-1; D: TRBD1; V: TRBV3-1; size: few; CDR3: CASSTRDRVNTEAFF; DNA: TGTGCCAGCAGCACCCGGGACAGGGTAAACACTGAAGCTTTCTTT
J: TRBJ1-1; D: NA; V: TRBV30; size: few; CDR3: CAWGEGGPTTEAFF; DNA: TGTGCCTGGGGGGAGGGCGGCCCAACCACTGAAGCTTTCTTT
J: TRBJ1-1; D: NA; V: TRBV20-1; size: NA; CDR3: CSARGNGYQAFF; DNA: TGCAGTGCTAGAGGAAATGGATACCAAGCTTTCTTT
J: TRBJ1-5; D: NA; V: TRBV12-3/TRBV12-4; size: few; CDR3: CASNINSRGRQPQHF; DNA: TGTGCCAGCAACATTAACAGCAGGGGAAGGCAGCCCCAGCATTTT
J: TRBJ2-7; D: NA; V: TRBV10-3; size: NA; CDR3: CAISGGQTYEQYF; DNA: TGTGCCATCAGTGGAGGACAGACCTACGAGCAGTACTTC
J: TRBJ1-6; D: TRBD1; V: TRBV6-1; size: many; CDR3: CASRTGGAGNSPLHF; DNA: TGTGCCAGCAGGACAGGGGGCGCGGGTAATTCACCCCTCCACTTT
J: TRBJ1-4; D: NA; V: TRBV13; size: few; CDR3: CASSSRTVATNEKLFF; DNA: TGTGCCAGCAGTTCCCGGACAGTCGCAACTAATGAAAAACTGTTTTTT
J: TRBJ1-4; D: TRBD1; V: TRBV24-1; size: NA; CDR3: CATSDPGQGNKLFF; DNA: TGTGCCACCAGTGATCCGGGACAGGGTAATAAACTGTTTTTT
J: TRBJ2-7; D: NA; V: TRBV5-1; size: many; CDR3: CASSLVWGEQYF; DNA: TGCGCCAGCAGCTTGGTTTGGGGCGAGCAGTACTTC
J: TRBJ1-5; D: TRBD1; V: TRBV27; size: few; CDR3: CASKPDRGYNQPQHF; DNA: TGTGCCAGCAAACCGGACAGGGGGTACAATCAGCCCCAGCATTTT
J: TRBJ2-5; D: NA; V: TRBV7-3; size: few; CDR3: CASSLSGAETQYF; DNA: TGTGCCAGCAGCTTATCGGGAGCTGAGACCCAGTACTTC
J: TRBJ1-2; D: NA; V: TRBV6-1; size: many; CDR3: CATPKADSNYGYTF; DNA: TGTGCCACTCCGAAGGCAGATTCTAACTATGGCTACACCTTC
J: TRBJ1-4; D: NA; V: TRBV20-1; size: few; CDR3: CSARGQGLANEKLFF; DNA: TGCAGTGCTAGAGGCCAGGGTTTAGCGAATGAAAAACTGTTTTTT
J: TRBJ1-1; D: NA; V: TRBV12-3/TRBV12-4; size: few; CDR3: CASSLKGVSLRTEAFF; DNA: TGTGCCAGCAGTTTAAAGGGGGTATCTTTGAGGACTGAAGCTTTCTTT
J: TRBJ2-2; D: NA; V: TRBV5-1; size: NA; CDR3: CASGFYDSITGELFF; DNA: TGCGCCAGCGGGTTCTATGACTCAATCACCGGGGAGCTGTTTTTT
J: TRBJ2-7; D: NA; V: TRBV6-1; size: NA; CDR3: CASSGRGQLSYEQYF; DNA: TGTGCCAGCAGTGGGAGAGGACAGCTGTCCTACGAGCAGTACTTC
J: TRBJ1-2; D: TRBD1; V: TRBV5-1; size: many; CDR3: CASSDEGTGSGYGYTF; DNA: TGCGCCAGCAGCGACGAAGGGACAGGATCGGGCTATGGCTACACCTTC
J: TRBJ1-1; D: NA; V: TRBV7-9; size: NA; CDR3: CASSFEGGIATEAFF; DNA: TGTGCCAGCAGCTTCGAGGGGGGCATAGCCACTGAAGCTTTCTTT
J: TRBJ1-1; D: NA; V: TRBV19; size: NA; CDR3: CASTPITTRKAEAFF; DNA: TGTGCCAGTACTCCCATCACTACCCGGAAGGCTGAAGCTTTCTTT
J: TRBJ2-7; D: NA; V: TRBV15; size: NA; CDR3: CATSSLTRKGEQYF; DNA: TGTGCCACCAGCAGCCTGACTAGAAAGGGCGAGCAGTACTTC
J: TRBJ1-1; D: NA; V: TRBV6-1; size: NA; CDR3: CASSEMLTRTLNTEAFF; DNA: TGTGCCAGCAGTGAAATGCTTACAAGGACCCTGAACACTGAAGCTTTCTTT
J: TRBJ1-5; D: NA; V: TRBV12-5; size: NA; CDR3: CASGLVRGGQSNQPQHF; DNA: TGTGCTAGTGGTTTGGTACGCGGGGGGCAGAGCAATCAGCCCCAGCATTTT
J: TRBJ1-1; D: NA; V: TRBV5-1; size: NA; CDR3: CASSSAGGSSTEAFF; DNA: TGCGCCAGCAGCTCCGCGGGGGGCTCTAGCACTGAAGCTTTCTTT
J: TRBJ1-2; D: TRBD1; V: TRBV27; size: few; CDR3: CASSSPREGAIGYTF; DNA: TGTGCCAGCAGTTCCCCACGGGAGGGGGCGATCGGCTACACCTTC
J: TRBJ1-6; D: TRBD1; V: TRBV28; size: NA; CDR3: CASRAETGGNSPLHF; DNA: TGTGCCAGCAGAGCCGAAACAGGGGGCAATTCACCCCTCCACTTT
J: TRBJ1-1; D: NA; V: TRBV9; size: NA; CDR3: CASSLQQAGNTEAFF; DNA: TGTGCCAGCAGCTTACAACAGGCGGGGAACACTGAAGCTTTCTTT
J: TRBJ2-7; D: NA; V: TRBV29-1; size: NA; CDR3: CSVEGVGAYEQYF; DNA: TGCAGCGTTGAGGGAGTGGGGGCCTACGAGCAGTACTTC
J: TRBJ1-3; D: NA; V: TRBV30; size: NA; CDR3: CAWSARARNTIYF; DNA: TGTGCCTGGAGTGCCCGCGCGAGGAACACCATATATTTT
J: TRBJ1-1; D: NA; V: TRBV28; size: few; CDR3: CASSFNRELLMNTEAFF; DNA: TGTGCCAGCAGTTTCAACCGGGAGCTTCTTATGAACACTGAAGCTTTCTTT
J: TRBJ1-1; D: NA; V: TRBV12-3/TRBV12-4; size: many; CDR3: CASISGQSNTEAFF; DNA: TGTGCCAGCATATCTGGGCAGTCAAACACTGAAGCTTTCTTT
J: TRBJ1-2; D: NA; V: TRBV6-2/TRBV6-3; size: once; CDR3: CASSLGPDPVGGYTF; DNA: TGTGCCAGCAGCTTAGGCCCAGACCCGGTTGGCGGCTACACCTTC
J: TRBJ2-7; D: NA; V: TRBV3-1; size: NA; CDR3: CASSPGGRDPNEQYF; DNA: TGTGCCAGCAGCCCCGGGGGACGGGATCCCAACGAGCAGTACTTC
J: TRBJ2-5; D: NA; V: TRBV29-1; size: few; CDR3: CSVVKQETQYF; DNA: TGCAGCGTTGTGAAGCAAGAGACCCAGTACTTC
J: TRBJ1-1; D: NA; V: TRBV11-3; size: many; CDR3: CASSITGSEAFF; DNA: TGTGCCAGCAGCATAACAGGGTCTGAAGCTTTCTTT
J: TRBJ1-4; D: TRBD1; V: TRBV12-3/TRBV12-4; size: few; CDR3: CASSLTGGATNEKLFF; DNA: TGTGCCAGCAGCCTGACAGGGGGCGCAACTAATGAAAAACTGTTTTTT
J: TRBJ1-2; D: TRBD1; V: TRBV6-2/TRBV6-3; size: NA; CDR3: CASSYRDRGRGGYTF; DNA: TGTGCCAGCAGTTACCGAGACAGGGGGCGAGGCGGCTACACCTTC
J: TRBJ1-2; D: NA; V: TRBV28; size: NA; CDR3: CASSLRQVGWDYGYTF; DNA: TGTGCCAGCAGTCTAAGACAGGTTGGGTGGGACTATGGCTACACCTTC
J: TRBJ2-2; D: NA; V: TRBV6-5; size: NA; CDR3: CASSYPTGGGTGELFF; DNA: TGTGCCAGCAGTTACCCCACAGGGGGAGGGACCGGGGAGCTGTTTTTT
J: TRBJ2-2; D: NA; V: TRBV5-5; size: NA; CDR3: CASSLQGFANTGELFF; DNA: TGTGCCAGCAGCTTGCAGGGGTTCGCCAACACCGGGGAGCTGTTTTTT
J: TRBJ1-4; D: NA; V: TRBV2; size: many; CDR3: CASRDGRTYYSTNEKLFF; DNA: TGTGCCAGCAGGGACGGACGGACCTACTACTCAACTAATGAAAAACTGTTTTTT
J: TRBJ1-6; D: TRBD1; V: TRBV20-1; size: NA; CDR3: CSARDDRGNSPLHF; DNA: TGCAGTGCTAGAGATGACAGGGGGAACTCACCCCTCCACTTT
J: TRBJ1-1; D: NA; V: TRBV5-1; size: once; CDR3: CASKVLGDTEAFF; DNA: TGCGCCAGCAAGGTTTTGGGGGACACTGAAGCTTTCTTT
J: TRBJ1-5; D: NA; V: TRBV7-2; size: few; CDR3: CASSSVAGGNQPQHF; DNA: TGTGCCAGCAGCTCAGTGGCAGGGGGCAATCAGCCCCAGCATTTT
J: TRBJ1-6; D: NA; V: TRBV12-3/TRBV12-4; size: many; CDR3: CASRSDPGPGYNSPLHF; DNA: TGTGCCAGCAGATCAGACCCAGGTCCAGGCTATAATTCACCCCTCCACTTT
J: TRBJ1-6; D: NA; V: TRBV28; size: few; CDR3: CASIAVTARDSPLHF; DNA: TGTGCCAGCATCGCGGTGACAGCAAGAGACTCACCCCTCCACTTT
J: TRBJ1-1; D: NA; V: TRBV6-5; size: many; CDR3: CASSYSTVRNTEAFF; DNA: TGTGCCAGCAGTTACTCGACAGTAAGGAACACTGAAGCTTTCTTT
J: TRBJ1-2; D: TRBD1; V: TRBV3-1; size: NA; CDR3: CASSHRDRAGPYTF; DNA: TGTGCCAGCAGCCACCGGGACAGGGCCGGTCCGTACACCTTC
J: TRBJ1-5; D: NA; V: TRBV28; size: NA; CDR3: CAGSDRDTRDQPQHF; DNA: TGTGCCGGGTCCGACCGGGACACCCGGGATCAGCCCCAGCATTTT
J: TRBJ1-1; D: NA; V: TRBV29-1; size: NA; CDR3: CSAADTEAFF; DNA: TGCAGCGCAGCGGACACTGAAGCTTTCTTT
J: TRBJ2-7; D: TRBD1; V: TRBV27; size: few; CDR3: CASKEYGQEPWEQYF; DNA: TGTGCCAGCAAGGAATACGGACAGGAACCTTGGGAGCAGTACTTC
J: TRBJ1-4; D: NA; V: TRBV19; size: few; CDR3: CASLKDTNEKLFF; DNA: TGTGCCAGCTTAAAGGATACTAATGAAAAACTGTTTTTT
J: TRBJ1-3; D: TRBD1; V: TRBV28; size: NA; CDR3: CASRLRGDGNTIYF; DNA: TGTGCCAGCAGGCTCAGGGGGGATGGAAACACCATATATTTT
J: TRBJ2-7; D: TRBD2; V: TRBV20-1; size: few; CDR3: CSARRTSGYYEQYF; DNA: TGCAGTGCTCGCCGAACTAGCGGTTACTACGAGCAGTACTTC
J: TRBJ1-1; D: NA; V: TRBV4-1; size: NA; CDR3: CASSPRTVGDWDTEAFF; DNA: TGCGCCAGCAGCCCTCGGACAGTGGGGGATTGGGACACTGAAGCTTTCTTT
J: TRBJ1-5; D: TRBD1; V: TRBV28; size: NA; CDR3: CASTTRQGGFRRNQPQHF; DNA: TGTGCCAGCACCACGAGACAGGGTGGATTTAGGCGCAATCAGCCCCAGCATTTT